Listed below are T cell receptor beta chains from one sample, sequenced in a study of blood T cell repertoires in COVID-19. Libraries were prepared by immunoSEQ multiplex PCR; TCRdb keeps only in-frame clonotypes and omits some of them. The data contain some 340,000 clones, roughly four fifths of them singletons. The sample was PBMCs or T cells enriched from blood (not recorded which). Receptor source: a woman between 50 and 59 years old who had recovered from COVID-19. Both conserved end residues are part of each CDR3. The D gene is left open where the match is weak. Where a row states a size, it is once, few, many or the class of an expanded clone; other rows omit it.

d_call | clone_size | j_call | v_call | cdr3_nt | cdr3_aa
- | - | TRBJ2-7 | TRBV4-2 | TGTGCCAGCAGCCTACAAGGGGGGGGCGGCGAGCAGTACTTC | CASSLQGGGGEQYF
TRBD2 | - | TRBJ2-1 | TRBV5-1 | TGCGCCAGCAGCTTGGTGGGACTAGCGGGGGCCTCCTCCTACAATGAGCAGTTCTTC | CASSLVGLAGASSYNEQFF
TRBD2 | - | TRBJ2-4 | TRBV3-1/TRBV3-2 | TGTGCCAGCACCTCCGGGACCTGGGAGGGCATTCAGTACTTC | CASTSGTWEGIQYF
- | - | TRBJ1-1 | TRBV7-2 | TGTGCCAGCAGCTTAGGGGGAGTTGATGGCACTGAAGCTTTCTTT | CASSLGGVDGTEAFF
TRBD1 | - | TRBJ2-2 | TRBV18 | TGTGCCAGCTCAACTCTGGTAGGGGGCTCGAACACCGGGGAGCTGTTTTTT | CASSTLVGGSNTGELFF
- | - | TRBJ2-5 | TRBV7-3 | TGTGCCAGCAGCCCCTCACCAAGCTTCGGAGTAGAGACCCAGTACTTC | CASSPSPSFGVETQYF
- | - | TRBJ1-1 | TRBV19 | TGTGCCAGTAGTATAGTTGGACAGCAGAACACTGAAGCTTTCTTT | CASSIVGQQNTEAFF
TRBD1 | - | TRBJ1-6 | TRBV6-2/TRBV6-3 | TGTGCCAGCAGACCTCGAGGACAGGGTTCTAATTCACCCCTCCACTTT | CASRPRGQGSNSPLHF
- | - | TRBJ1-5 | TRBV30 | TGTGCCTGGAGTGTACGGGGAGACTATCAGCCCCAGCATTTT | CAWSVRGDYQPQHF
TRBD1 | - | TRBJ2-7 | TRBV7-2 | TGTGCCAGCAGCTATGCCGGGACAGGGAGCTACGAGCAGTACTTC | CASSYAGTGSYEQYF
- | - | TRBJ2-3 | TRBV2 | TGTGCCAGGGGAGGGACAGGCGGCACAGATACGCAGTATTTT | CARGGTGGTDTQYF
- | - | TRBJ1-5 | TRBV30 | TGTGCCTGGGGAGGACAGCAGGTCCTGCAGCCCCAGCATTTT | CAWGGQQVLQPQHF
- | - | TRBJ2-3 | TRBV7-2 | TGTGCCAGCAGCCGAACCGTTCGGGATACGCAGTATTTT | CASSRTVRDTQYF
- | once | TRBJ1-2 | TRBV7-9 | TGTGCCAGCACCCCTTCAGGGGCTAACTATGGCTACACCTTC | CASTPSGANYGYTF
TRBD2 | - | TRBJ2-1 | TRBV6-1 | TGTGCCAGCAGTGAAGGCCTAGCGGGAGAAGATGAGCAGTTCTTC | CASSEGLAGEDEQFF
- | once | TRBJ1-2 | TRBV4-2 | TGTGCCAGCAGCCAAGATGGGGATCTGCGGGGAACTACTGGCTACACCTTC | CASSQDGDLRGTTGYTF
- | - | TRBJ1-1 | TRBV11-3 | TGTGCCAGCAGTGTCAGGGTCGGGGGCACTGAAGCTTTCTTT | CASSVRVGGTEAFF
- | - | TRBJ2-5 | TRBV28 | TGTGCCAGCAGACCCGGTGAGGAGACCCAGTACTTC | CASRPGEETQYF
- | - | TRBJ2-2 | TRBV3-1/TRBV3-2 | TGTGCCAGCAGCCAAGGGTGGCAAAACGGGGAGCTGTTTTTT | CASSQGWQNGELFF
TRBD1 | - | TRBJ2-7 | TRBV7-2 | TGTGCCAGCAGCTTAGCGGGGAGGGGGACAGGGGTCGAGCAGTACTTC | CASSLAGRGTGVEQYF
TRBD1 | - | TRBJ1-1 | TRBV3-1/TRBV3-2 | TGTGCCAGCAGCCAACCCGGGACAGGGGGCGGCCGGAACACTGAAGCTTTCTTT | CASSQPGTGGGRNTEAFF
TRBD1 | - | TRBJ1-5 | TRBV6-2/TRBV6-3 | TGTGCCAGCAGTTTCTCCGGGACAGGGAAAAGCAATCAGCCCCAGCATTTT | CASSFSGTGKSNQPQHF
TRBD1 | - | TRBJ2-7 | TRBV7-9 | TGTGCCAGCAGCCCCTCAAGACAGGGCGACGAGCAGTACTTC | CASSPSRQGDEQYF
TRBD1 | once | TRBJ1-2 | TRBV29-1 | TGCAGCGTTGGGGGACAGGGAATTTATGGCTACACCTTC | CSVGGQGIYGYTF
- | few | TRBJ1-4 | TRBV9 | TGTGCCAGCAGCGTAGTCGGAGGGAAGGACGAAAAACTGTTTTTT | CASSVVGGKDEKLFF
- | - | TRBJ2-3 | TRBV19 | TGTGCCAGTAGTAAAGCAAGCGGCTGGACAGATACGCAGTATTTT | CASSKASGWTDTQYF
- | - | TRBJ2-1 | TRBV5-4 | TGTGCCAGCAGCTTGGGACAGGTGCCAAAGATTAGCTCCTACAATGAGCAGTTCTTC | CASSLGQVPKISSYNEQFF
- | - | TRBJ2-7 | TRBV28 | TGTGCCAGCAGTTTATGGGTATTGACAGGAGTCTACGAGCAGTACTTC | CASSLWVLTGVYEQYF
- | - | TRBJ1-5 | TRBV14 | TGTGCCAGCAGCTTGGGGCCCAGCAATCAGCCCCAGCATTTT | CASSLGPSNQPQHF